This T cell receptor (beta chain) stems from a study of chemoradiotherapy in HPV16-positive cancers. Study context: Functional T-cell assays on a couple of HPV16-positive patients' cells defined candidate HPV-specific clones and common TCR motifs.

Sequencing was performed with immunoSEQ multiplex PCR; in TCRdb, only in-frame clones are kept and a portion is missing. The sample yields 13,000 to 15,000 clones, approximately 90% seen once. The study, taken as a whole, reports: During treatment, candidate HPV-specific clones and E7-related motifs expanded in tumor.

Only a few counts were recorded for this clone. What it binds is not known. CDR1 LNHDA and CDR2 SQIVND come from the germline V gene (reference sequence). This CDR3 region has 15 residues. Trimming cost V 7 bases and J 0 bases, with 13 bases left between them. The genes are TRBV19 and TRBJ1-3; D is possibly TRBD1 (5 bases). This TCR derives from a human donor with HPV-associated anogenital cancer. The sample was blood, taken from a patient who underwent chemoradiotherapy. The CDR3 sequence: CASNGAFLSGNTIYF. CDR3 DNA: TGTGCCAGTAACGGGGCGTTCCTCTCTGGAAACACCATATATTTT.